This T cell receptor beta chain was obtained from a study of cytomegalovirus exposure and HLA in healthy donors. This CDR3 spans 14 amino acids. The germline V gene has CDR1 ENHRY and CDR2 SYGVKD. Trimming cost V 11 bases and J 7 bases, with 18 bases left between them. The PCR was carried out with 60 Vbeta primers and 13 Jbeta primers. The repertoire was sequenced with immunoSEQ multiplex PCR; TCRdb's copy has only in-frame clones and lacks some. The sample holds over 110,000 clones, approximately 80% seen once. The clonotype comes from a female donor in good health and CMV-seronegative. The chain links TRBV10-3 to TRBJ1-6; weak D call: TRBD1 (6 bases). Sequenced input: PBMCs. CDR3 sequence: CAPQWDKGNSPLHF. The CDR3 DNA reads TGTGCCCCCCAATGGGACAAGGGGAATTCACCCCTCCACTTT.